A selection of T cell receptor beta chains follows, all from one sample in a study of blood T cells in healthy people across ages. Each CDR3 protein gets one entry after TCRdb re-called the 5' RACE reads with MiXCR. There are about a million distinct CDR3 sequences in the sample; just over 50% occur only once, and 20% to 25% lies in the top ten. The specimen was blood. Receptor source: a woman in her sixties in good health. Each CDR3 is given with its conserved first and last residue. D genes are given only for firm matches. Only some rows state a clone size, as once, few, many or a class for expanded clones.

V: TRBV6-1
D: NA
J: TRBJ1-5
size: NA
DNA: TGTGCCAGCGAACGGCAGGGAGGCAATCAGCCCCAGCATTTT
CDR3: CASERQGGNQPQHF

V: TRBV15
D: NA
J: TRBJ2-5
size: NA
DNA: TGTGCCACCAGCAGAGACATAACTAGCACAGAGTCGTACTTC
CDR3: CATSRDITSTESYF

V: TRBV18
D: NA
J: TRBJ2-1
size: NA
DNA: TGTGCCAGCTCACCACTAATCTCTTCGAGCTCCTACAATGAGCAGTTCTTC
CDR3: CASSPLISSSSYNEQFF

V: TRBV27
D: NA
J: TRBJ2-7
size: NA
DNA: TGTGCCAGCAGTCCGTGGCAAGTCTCTACCTACGAGCAGTACTTC
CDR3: CASSPWQVSTYEQYF

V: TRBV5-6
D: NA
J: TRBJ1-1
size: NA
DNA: TGTGCCAGCAGCTTTGGACGGAGGAACACTGAAGCTTTCTTT
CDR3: CASSFGRRNTEAFF

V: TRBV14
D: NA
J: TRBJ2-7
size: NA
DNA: TGTGCCAGCAGCCAAGATGGGCTAGCGCGCTCCTACGAGCAGTACTTC
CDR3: CASSQDGLARSYEQYF

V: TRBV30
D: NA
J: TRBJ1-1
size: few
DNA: TGTGCCTGGAGTGTGGACATGAACACTGAAGCTTTCTTT
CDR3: CAWSVDMNTEAFF

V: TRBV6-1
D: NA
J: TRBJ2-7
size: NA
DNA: TGTGCCAGCACCCGGGACGGAAGGTCCTACGAGCAGTACTTC
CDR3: CASTRDGRSYEQYF

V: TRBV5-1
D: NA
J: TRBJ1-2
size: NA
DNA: TGCGCCAGCAGCAGGGGACTGGGGGGCTACACCTTC
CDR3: CASSRGLGGYTF

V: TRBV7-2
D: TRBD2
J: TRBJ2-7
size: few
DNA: TGTGCCAGCACCAAAGAGGCGGGAGTCACCTACGAGCAGTACTTC
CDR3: CASTKEAGVTYEQYF

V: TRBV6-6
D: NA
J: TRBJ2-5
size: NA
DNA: TGTGCCAGCAGTCAACGACTAGTTGATGAGCAGTACTTC
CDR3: CASSQRLVDEQYF

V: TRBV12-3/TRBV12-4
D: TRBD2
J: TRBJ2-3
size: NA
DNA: TGTGCCAGCAGCGGGACTAGCGGCAGCACAGATGTGCAGTATTTT
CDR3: CASSGTSGSTDVQYF

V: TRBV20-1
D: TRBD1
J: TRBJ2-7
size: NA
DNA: TGCAGTGCGTTACAGGGGTTTAATGGGTACGAGCAGTACTTC
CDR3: CSALQGFNGYEQYF

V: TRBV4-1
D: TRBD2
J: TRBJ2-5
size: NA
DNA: TGCGCCAGCAGCCAACCTACTAGCGGGAGGGACTACGAGCTGTACTTC
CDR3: CASSQPTSGRDYELYF

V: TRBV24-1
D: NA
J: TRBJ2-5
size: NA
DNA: TGTGCCACCAGTGATTCGAAAAGGACGGAGACCCAGTACTTC
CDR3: CATSDSKRTETQYF

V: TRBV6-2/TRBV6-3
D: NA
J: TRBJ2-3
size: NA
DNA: TGTGCCAGCAGTTCGACGACCCCGACAGATACGCAGTATTTT
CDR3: CASSSTTPTDTQYF

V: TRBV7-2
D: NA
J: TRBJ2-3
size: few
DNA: TGTGCCAGCAGCCGACCGTTACGAGATACGCAGTATTTT
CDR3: CASSRPLRDTQYF

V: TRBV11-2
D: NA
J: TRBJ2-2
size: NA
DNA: TGTGCCAGCAGCTTAGCAGGTTCGGCCGGGGAGCTGTTTTTT
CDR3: CASSLAGSAGELFF

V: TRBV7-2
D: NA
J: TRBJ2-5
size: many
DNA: TGTGCCAGCAGCTTAGGAGGGCGGGGAGAGACCCAGTACTTC
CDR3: CASSLGGRGETQYF

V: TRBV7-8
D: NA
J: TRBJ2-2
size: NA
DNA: TGTGCCAGCAGTTACAAGAACACCGGGGAGCTGTTTTTT
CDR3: CASSYKNTGELFF

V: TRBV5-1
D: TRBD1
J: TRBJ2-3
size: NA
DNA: TGCGCCAGCAGCCCGGGACAGATCAACACAGATACGCAGTATTTT
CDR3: CASSPGQINTDTQYF

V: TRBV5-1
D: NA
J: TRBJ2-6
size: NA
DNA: TGCGCCAGCAGCATCCAGGGCCCGGCGGGGGCCAACGTCCTGACTTTC
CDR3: CASSIQGPAGANVLTF

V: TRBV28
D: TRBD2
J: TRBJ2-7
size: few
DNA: TGTGCCAGCAGCTACCTGGGACTAGTATACGAGCAGTACTTC
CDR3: CASSYLGLVYEQYF

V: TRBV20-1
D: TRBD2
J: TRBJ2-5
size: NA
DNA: TGCAGTGCTAATGAGCGCGGGAGGGGGCGGGGAGAGACCCAGTACTTC
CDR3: CSANERGRGRGETQYF

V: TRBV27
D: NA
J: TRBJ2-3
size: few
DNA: TGTGCCAGCAGAGACAGGGGAGGGACAGATACGCAGTATTTT
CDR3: CASRDRGGTDTQYF

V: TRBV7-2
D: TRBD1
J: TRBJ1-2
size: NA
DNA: TGTGCCAGCATCTTGTACACAGGGGATGGCTACACCTTC
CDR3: CASILYTGDGYTF

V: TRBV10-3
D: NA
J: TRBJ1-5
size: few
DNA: TGTGCCATCAGTGAAAGTGGGGTTAGCAATCAGCCCCAGCATTTT
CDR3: CAISESGVSNQPQHF

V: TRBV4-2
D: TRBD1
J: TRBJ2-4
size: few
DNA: TGTGCCAGCAGCCCTTATATCCGGGACAGGGACAACATTCAGTACTTC
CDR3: CASSPYIRDRDNIQYF

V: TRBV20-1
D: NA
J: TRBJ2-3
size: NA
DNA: TGCAGTGCTAGGATTACTTCGGGATCAAGTGTTGGCACAGATACGCAGTATTTT
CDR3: CSARITSGSSVGTDTQYF

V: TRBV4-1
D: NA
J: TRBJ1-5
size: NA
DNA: TGCGCCAGCAGCCAAGACTCTTTTCAGCCCCAGCATTTT
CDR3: CASSQDSFQPQHF

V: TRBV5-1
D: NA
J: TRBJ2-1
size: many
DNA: TGTGCCAGCAGTTTAGGATCTTACAATGAGCAGTTCTTC
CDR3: CASSLGSYNEQFF

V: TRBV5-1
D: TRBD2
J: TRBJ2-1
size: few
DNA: TGCGCCAGCAGCTTGCGGCTAGCGGGCAATGAGCAGTTCTTC
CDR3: CASSLRLAGNEQFF

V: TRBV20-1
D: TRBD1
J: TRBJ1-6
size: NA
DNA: TGCAGTGCTAGAGGGTCGGGACAGGGGGGGAATTCACCCCTCCACTTT
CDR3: CSARGSGQGGNSPLHF

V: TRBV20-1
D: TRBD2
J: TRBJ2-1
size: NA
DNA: TGCAGTGCTTTACGCGGGGGGGCTCACAATGAGCAGTTCTTC
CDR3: CSALRGGAHNEQFF

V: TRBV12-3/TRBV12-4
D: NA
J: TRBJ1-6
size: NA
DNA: TGTGCCAGCAGAAGCACAGGTTCTGGTAATTCACCCCTCCACTTT
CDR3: CASRSTGSGNSPLHF

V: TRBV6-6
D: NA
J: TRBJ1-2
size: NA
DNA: TGTGCCAGCATGCGGGATTATGGCTACACCTTC
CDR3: CASMRDYGYTF

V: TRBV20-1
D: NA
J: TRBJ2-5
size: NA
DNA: TGCAGTGCTAGAGATGGGGGACGAGGATCCTATGAGCAGTACTTC
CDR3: CSARDGGRGSYEQYF

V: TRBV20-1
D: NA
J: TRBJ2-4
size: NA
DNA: TGCAGTGCTAGAGATTTTCCTAAAAACATTCAGTACTTC
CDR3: CSARDFPKNIQYF

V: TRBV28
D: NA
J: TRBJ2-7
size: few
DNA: TGTGCCAGCAGTTTAGGAGGGAAGAGCTCGGGGGAGCAGTACTTC
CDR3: CASSLGGKSSGEQYF

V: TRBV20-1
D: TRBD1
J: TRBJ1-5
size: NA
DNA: TGCAGTGCTAGGGGACAGGGGCCTTATAGCAATCAGCCCCAGCATTTT
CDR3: CSARGQGPYSNQPQHF

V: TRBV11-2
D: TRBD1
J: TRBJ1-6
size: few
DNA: TGTGCCAGCAGCTTAGGGGCCCGGGACAGGGTTTTCTCACCCCTCCACTTT
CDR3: CASSLGARDRVFSPLHF

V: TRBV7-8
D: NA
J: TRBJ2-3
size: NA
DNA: TGTGCCAGCAGCTTAATCCCCAGGGTTCCAGATACGCAGTATTTT
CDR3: CASSLIPRVPDTQYF

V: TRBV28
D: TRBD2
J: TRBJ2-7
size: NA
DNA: TGTGCCAGCACTAACACGGGACTAGCGCAGTCCTACGAGCAGTACTTC
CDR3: CASTNTGLAQSYEQYF